Following are 23 T cell receptor beta chains from one sample sequenced in a study of T cells after yellow fever vaccination. TCRdb processed the 5' RACE reads anew with MiXCR; each CDR3 protein has one entry. Among about 300,000 distinct CDR3 sequences, approximately 10% were seen once, and the ten largest hold 3% to 4%. Here the sequenced sample was CD4+ T cells sorted from PBMCs, taken 5 days after the yellow fever booster vaccination. These receptors originate from a man younger than 30 who received the YFV17D yellow fever vaccine.

The chain has TRBV4-2 and TRBJ1-3; D perhaps matches TRBD1 (6 bases). The V and J ends lost 10 bases and 9 bases respectively, with 16 bases between them. The germline V gene encodes CDR1 LGHNA and CDR2 YNFKEQ. There are 12 residues in the CDR3. The DNA for the CDR3 is TGTGCCACCGGACAGTCAGGGACCACCATATATTTT. Amino acid sequence: CATGQSGTTIYF.

This clonotype was counted between two and nine times. The rearrangement joins TRBV28 to TRBJ1-2, with 7 bases that match TRBD1. The CDR3 spans 14 residues. With 6 bases clipped from V and 4 bases from J, the junction kept 8 bases outside the gene matches. Germline V CDR1 and CDR2: MDHEN, SYDVKM. CDR3 loop: CASSPGGTAYGYTF. CDR3 bases: TGTGCCAGCAGCCCAGGCGGGACAGCCTATGGCTACACCTTC.

This clonotype was found a few times. CDR3 in amino acids: CASSLVGQGGYQPQHF. DNA for the CDR3: TGTGCCAGCAGCTTAGTAGGGCAGGGGGGTTATCAGCCCCAGCATTTT. The gene calls are TRBV7-2 and TRBJ1-5, with TRBD1 matching over 7 bases. The trim removed 1 base at V and 5 bases at J, leaving 8 bases unmatched. The CDR3 is 16 amino acids. Per germline, CDR1 SGHTA and CDR2 FQGNSA.

The J gene is TRBJ2-3, the V gene TRBV11-2; the match to TRBD2 covers 12 bases. J lost 4 bases, V lost 5 bases, and 7 bases had no gene match. The germline V gene encodes CDR1 SGHAT and CDR2 FQNNGV. This CDR3 is 16 amino acids long. The chain's CDR3 is CASSTGTSGRSDTQYF. CDR3 in DNA: TGTGCCAGCAGCACCGGGACTAGCGGGCGATCAGATACGCAGTATTTT.

This sequence joins TRBV19 and TRBJ2-5; 8 bases align to TRBD2. CDR3 length: 15 amino acids. The trim removed 5 bases at V and 3 bases at J, leaving 8 bases unmatched. Germline-derived CDR1 and CDR2 are LNHDA and SQIVND (reference sequence). The chain's CDR3 is CASSPTTGGKETQYF. DNA for the CDR3: TGTGCCAGTAGTCCCACTACGGGGGGGAAAGAGACCCAGTACTTC.

This clonotype was seen more than once but under ten times. The V and J genes are TRBV10-2 and TRBJ2-3; 7 bases map to TRBD2. After removal of 3 bases from V and 5 bases from J, the junction contained 5 bases not matched to a gene. The germline V gene has CDR1 WSHSY and CDR2 SAAADI. CDR3 length: 14 amino acids. The DNA for the CDR3 is TGCGCCAGCAGTGATTGGGGGGGTAAAGATACGCAGTATTTT. Translating it yields CASSDWGGKDTQYF.

The gene calls are TRBV2 and TRBJ2-7; D possibly uses TRBD1 or TRBD2 (5 bases each). V shed 3 bases and J shed 2 bases, with 8 bases lying between them. The germline V gene has CDR1 SNHLY and CDR2 FYNNEI. This CDR3 is built from 13 residues. The CDR3 DNA sequence: TGTGCCAGCAGTGATCCGGGACCCTACGAGCAGTACTTC. Amino acids: CASSDPGPYEQYF. Looking up the rest from reference TRBV2 and TRBJ2-7 gives the full variable domain: EPEVTQTPSHQVTQMGQEVILRCVPISNHLYFYWYRQILGQKVEFLVSFYNNEISEKSEIFDDQFSVERPDGSNFTLKIRSTKLEDSAMYFCASSDPGPYEQYFGPGTRLTVT.

Many counts were recorded for this clonotype. The rearrangement links TRBV4-2 to TRBJ2-3, with D perhaps assigned TRBD1 or TRBD2 (6 bases each). The CDR3 sequence is 14 residues long. Germline V gene data show CDR1 as LGHNA and CDR2 as YNFKEQ. V lost 4 bases, J lost 8 bases, and 16 bases lay in between. CDR3 bases: TGTGCCAGCAGCCGGGACAAGGGAGCGGGTACGCAGTATTTT. Translating gives CASSRDKGAGTQYF.

This clonotype has more than one count but fewer than ten. The chain carries TRBV6-5 and TRBJ1-6; 7 positions match TRBD1. This CDR3 has 13 residues. Per the germline V gene, CDR1 is MNHEY and CDR2 is SVGAGI. V lost 5 bases to trimming and J lost 13 bases; unmatched junction nucleotides: 8. DNA for the CDR3: TGTGCCAGCAGTCAGGACAGGATTCAGCCCCTCCACTTT. Translation: CASSQDRIQPLHF.

This clonotype was counted at least ten times. The chain couples TRBV25-1 to TRBJ2-3; D is unresolved. The CDR3 sequence is 11 residues long. V was pared by 6 bases and J by 4 bases, with 5 bases between. Germline V gives CDR1 MGHDK, CDR2 SYGVNS. CDR3 sequence: CASRVADTQYF. Here the CDR3 DNA reads TGTGCCAGCAGAGTAGCAGATACGCAGTATTTT.

A few counts support this clonotype. The V and J genes are TRBV12-3 or TRBV12-4 and TRBJ1-2; no firm D call. This CDR3 comprises 14 residues. Trimming pared 2 bases from V and 0 bases from J, leaving 7 bases between. The CDR3 spells CASSLHGTNYGYTF. In nucleotides, the CDR3 is TGTGCCAGCAGTTTACACGGCACTAACTATGGCTACACCTTC.

This clonotype has more than one count but fewer than ten. The chain combines TRBV29-1 with TRBJ2-3; 11 bases map to TRBD2. J was trimmed by 4 bases and V by 3 bases; bases with no gene match: 6. Germline assignment: CDR1 SQVTM and CDR2 ANQGSEA. The CDR3 contains 15 residues. CDR3: CSVEVLSGGADTQYF. The CDR3 DNA reads as TGCAGCGTTGAGGTCCTTAGCGGGGGGGCAGATACGCAGTATTTT.

This clonotype was counted ten times or more. The chain joins TRBV20-1 to TRBJ2-3; no firm D call. V lost 0 bases to trimming and J lost 4 bases, with 11 bases between them. Germline CDR1 is DFQATT and CDR2 is SNEGSKA (reference sequence). CDR3 length: 14 amino acids. As DNA, the CDR3 is TGCAGTGCTAGAGATGAGGCTGGCGCAGATACGCAGTATTTT. This sequence encodes CSARDEAGADTQYF.

J is TRBJ2-5 and V is TRBV5-8; 8 nucleotides agree with TRBD2. The CDR3 totals 12 residues. CDR1 is SGHTS, CDR2 YDEGEE, per germline. V lost 4 bases and J lost 14; bases outside the gene matches: 10. In DNA, the CDR3 is TGTGCCAGCAGCCTTAGCGGGGCGAATTTTTACTTC. Amino acids: CASSLSGANFYF.

The sample holds a few counts of this clonotype. The chain links TRBV7-2 to TRBJ1-4; 9 bases fit TRBD1. CDR3 length: 15 amino acids. The V segment lost 6 bases and the J segment 8 bases; nucleotides outside the gene matches: 10. Germline CDR1 SGHTA, CDR2 FQGNSA. The CDR3 bases are TGTGCCAGCAGTCACTCCGGGACAGGGAACGAAAAACTGTTTTTT. It translates to CASSHSGTGNEKLFF.

At least ten counts were recorded for this clonotype. The V call is TRBV10-3, the J call TRBJ1-5; D perhaps matches TRBD1 (6 bases). The CDR3 has 14 amino acids. V was shortened by 4 bases and J by 7 bases, with 14 bases between the two germline ends. Germline CDR1 reads ENHRY; CDR2 reads SYGVKD. DNA of the CDR3: TGTGCCATCAGTGTGGGGGGCCCTGGGCAGCCCCAGCATTTT. Its protein is CAISVGGPGQPQHF.

This clonotype was counted ten times or more. The V call is TRBV7-3, the J call TRBJ2-3, with 9 nucleotides matching TRBD2. Germline V lookup: CDR1 SGHTA, CDR2 FQGTGA. This CDR3 comprises 14 residues. Unmatched junction bases numbered 1, after V lost 3 bases and J lost 3 bases. This CDR3 is CASSFGLATDTQYF. The CDR3, as DNA: TGTGCCAGCAGCTTCGGACTAGCGACAGATACGCAGTATTTT.

This clonotype occurred a few times. The chain has TRBV6-1 and TRBJ1-2, with TRBD1 identical over 8 bases. The CDR3 contains 14 residues. Germline V gives CDR1 MNHNS, CDR2 SASEGT. Trimming cost V 6 bases and J 3 bases; bases outside gene matches: 6. The chain's CDR3 is CASSAGGRDYGYTF. CDR3 nucleotides: TGTGCCAGCAGCGCAGGGGGCCGGGACTATGGCTACACCTTC.

This clonotype was picked up a small number of times. This chain joins TRBV3-1 and TRBJ2-1; 8 bases line up with TRBD1. Germline V gives CDR1 LGHDT, CDR2 YNNKEL (reference sequence). J was trimmed by 4 bases and V by 4 bases; bases with no gene match: 9. This CDR3 is built from 16 residues. CDR3 sequence: CASSPRGLSDYNEQFF. The DNA of the CDR3 is TGTGCCAGCAGCCCCAGGGGGCTAAGCGATTACAATGAGCAGTTCTTC.

This clonotype was counted between two and nine times. The V and J genes are TRBV7-9 and TRBJ1-1, with TRBD1 as a possible D gene (5 bases). The CDR3 contains 15 residues. Germline CDR1 reads SEHNR; CDR2 reads FQNEAQ (reference sequence). Trimming took off 5 bases at V and 1 base at J, with 14 bases between the two ends. The CDR3, as DNA: TGTGCCAGCAGCCACCCTCAGGGTGGGAACACTGAAGCTTTCTTT. It specifies CASSHPQGGNTEAFF.

This clonotype showed up just a few times. J is TRBJ2-5 and V is TRBV5-1; tentatively, D is TRBD1 (6 bases). The CDR3 length is 15 residues. V shed 0 bases and J shed 5 bases, with 14 bases lying between them. The germline gives CDR1 SGHRS, CDR2 YFSETQ. This chain's CDR3 is CASSLAYRVAETQYF. The CDR3, as DNA: TGCGCCAGCAGCTTGGCCTACAGGGTAGCGGAGACCCAGTACTTC.

This chain connects TRBV5-6 to TRBJ1-6, with TRBD1 as a possible D gene (5 bases). The V gene lost 5 bases and the J gene lost 9 bases, with 18 bases spanning the gap. The CDR3 consists of 15 residues. Germline CDR1 and CDR2: SGHDT and YYEEEE. The CDR3 loop is CASSAPAGLRSPLHF. The DNA for the CDR3 is TGTGCCAGCAGTGCCCCCGCAGGGCTTCGTTCACCCCTCCACTTT.

This clonotype was seen only a few times. The chain carries TRBV4-2 and TRBJ2-1, with D possibly matching TRBD1 (6 bases). V shed 2 bases and J shed 5 bases, with 10 bases lying between them. Germline lookup yields CDR1 LGHNA and CDR2 YNFKEQ. This CDR3 has 14 residues. The CDR3 DNA is TGTGCCAGCAGCCAAAGGGGGACACACAATGAGCAGTTCTTC. This codes for CASSQRGTHNEQFF.